A single sample is the source of the 5 T cell receptor beta chains below, sequenced in a study of cytomegalovirus exposure and HLA in healthy donors. 13 Jbeta primers and 60 Vbeta primers were used for the PCR. Repertoires were generated with immunoSEQ multiplex PCR, while TCRdb's copy carries only in-frame clones and drops some. The sample lists about 160,000 clones; around 80% were seen once. The specimen was PBMCs. The source of these receptors is a male donor in good health and CMV-seropositive.

The chain combines TRBV6-6 with TRBJ1-6; the match to TRBD1 covers 7 bases. The junction had 10 bases not matched to a gene; V was cut back by 7 bases and J by 10 bases. This CDR3 comprises 14 residues. The germline CDR1 and CDR2 sequences are MNHNY and SVGAGI (reference sequence). DNA of the CDR3: TGTGCCAGCAATGTCGGGACAGTGAGCTCACCCCTCCACTTT. As protein: CASNVGTVSSPLHF.

This clone has more than one count but fewer than ten. The rearrangement joins TRBV14 to TRBJ2-3; D perhaps matches TRBD1 (5 bases). This CDR3 comprises 17 residues. V lost 1 base and J lost 0, with 14 bases in between. The germline gives CDR1 SGHDN, CDR2 FVKESK. CDR3 coding DNA: TGTGCCAGCAGCCAAGCCCGGCAGGGTTCTAGCACAGATACGCAGTATTTT. Translated: CASSQARQGSSTDTQYF. Variable domain in full (rest from reference TRBV14 and TRBJ2-3): EAGVTQFPSHSVIEKGQTVTLRCDPISGHDNLYWYRRVMGKEIKFLLHFVKESKQDESGMPNNRFLAERTGGTYSTLKVQPAELEDSGVYFCASSQARQGSSTDTQYFGPGTRLTVL.

The chain has TRBV5-4 and TRBJ1-2; D may be TRBD1 (6 bases). CDR3 size: 15 residues. Germline lookup yields CDR1 SGHNT and CDR2 YYREEE (reference sequence). Deletions cut 5 bases from V and 2 bases from J, with 16 bases between. CDR3 nucleotides: TGTGCCAGCAGACAGACCACCCAGGGGAACTATGGCTACACCTTC. Encoded protein: CASRQTTQGNYGYTF.

The chain carries TRBV5-1 and TRBJ2-1; 8 nucleotides agree with TRBD2. Germline V gene data show CDR1 as SGHRS and CDR2 as YFSETQ. The CDR3 has 15 residues. With V trimmed by 1 base and J by 1 base, 1 base remained unmatched. CDR3 DNA: TGCGCCAGCAGCTTGAGCGGGGGTTCCTACAATGAGCAGTTCTTC. As protein: CASSLSGGSYNEQFF.

This clone was observed a few times. J is TRBJ2-7 and V is TRBV2; maybe TRBD2 (5 bases). Germline CDR1 reads SNHLY; CDR2 reads FYNNEI. V gave up 3 bases and J gave up 6 bases, with 12 bases separating them. The CDR3 has 13 amino acids. The DNA of the CDR3 is TGTGCCAGCAGTGAGGTGCTAGGAGGCGAGCAGTACTTC. This translates into CASSEVLGGEQYF.